The 14 T cell receptor beta chains below all came from one sample that was sequenced in a study of human T cells and chemical hapten exposure. In TCRdb, the RACE reads were re-called with MiXCR into one record per CDR3 protein. The sample has 130,000 or so distinct CDR3 sequences; approximately 9.1% are singletons. Time point indicated: healthy volunteer bleed at 2 weeks. Unfractionated whole blood yielded total RNA. The sample was whole blood. These receptor sequences come from a male donor in good health. Some clones in this sample may be carry-over from other donors' samples.

V usage is TRBV24-1 and J usage is TRBJ2-7; D perhaps matches TRBD1 (5 bases). The CDR3 is made up of 12 amino acids. V was trimmed by 8 bases and J by 7 bases, leaving 14 bases between them. CDR1 is KGHDR and CDR2 is SFDVKD in the germline V gene. For the CDR3, the DNA is TGTGCCACCACAGGGCCCGACGGAGAGCAGTACTTC. Translation: CATTGPDGEQYF.

V usage is TRBV5-1 and J usage is TRBJ2-7; no clear D gene. V shed 1 base and J shed 2 bases, with 7 bases lying between them. Germline CDR1 and CDR2: SGHRS and YFSETQ. The length of the CDR3 is 13 residues. The CDR3: CASSLTQTYEQYF. The CDR3 bases are TGCGCCAGCAGCTTGACCCAGACCTACGAGCAGTACTTC.

The rearrangement links TRBV10-3 to TRBJ2-3, with 8 nucleotides matching TRBD1. V shed 6 bases and J 5 bases; nucleotides not matched to a gene: 7. The CDR3 consists of 14 residues. Germline V gives CDR1 ENHRY, CDR2 SYGVKD. In DNA form, the CDR3 reads TGTGCCATCAGCCGAGATGGACAGGGAGATACGCAGTATTTT. The encoded protein is CAISRDGQGDTQYF.

This clonotype has at least ten counts. The rearrangement joins TRBV6-5 to TRBJ2-7; 10 positions agree with TRBD1. The V gene's germline CDR1 is MNHEY and CDR2 SVGAGI. V lost 6 bases and J lost 1; bases outside the gene matches: 6. The CDR3 sequence is 15 residues long. CDR3 coding DNA: TGTGCCAGCAGCCCCTCGGGACAGGGGTCCTACGAGCAGTACTTC. This sequence encodes CASSPSGQGSYEQYF.

There are a few counts of this clonotype. V usage is TRBV12-3 or TRBV12-4 and J usage is TRBJ2-3, with D possibly TRBD1 on 5 matching bases. The V end lost 0 bases, the J end lost 0 bases, and 10 bases lay between the germline ends. CDR3 size: 16 residues. The CDR3 is CASSLAGRVSTDTQYF. The CDR3 region has the DNA TGTGCCAGCAGTTTAGCGGGCAGGGTCAGCACAGATACGCAGTATTTT.

This clonotype has ten or more counts. The CDR3 sequence is CASRTTGASTDTQYF. The CDR3 DNA reads TGTGCCAGCAGAACTACAGGGGCGTCGACAGATACGCAGTATTTT. The rearrangement joins TRBV9 to TRBJ2-3; 7 bases map to TRBD1. V lost 5 bases to trimming and J lost 3 bases; unmatched junction nucleotides: 9. The CDR3 extends over 15 amino acids. Germline V gene data show CDR1 as SGDLS and CDR2 as YYNGEE.

This clonotype showed up many times. This sequence joins TRBV7-2 and TRBJ2-3; 7 bases fit TRBD2. The CDR3 extends over 16 amino acids. CDR1 is SGHTA, CDR2 FQGNSA, per germline. Germline trimming cut 2 bases from V and 2 bases from J; bases unmatched to any gene: 7. In DNA form, the CDR3 reads TGTGCCAGCAGCTTACGGGCGGGGGTCTCCACAGATACGCAGTATTTT. Translation: CASSLRAGVSTDTQYF. The variable domain in full, completed from reference TRBV7-2 and TRBJ2-3, reads GAGVSQSPSNKVTEKGKDVELRCDPISGHTALYWYRQSLGQGLEFLIYFQGNSAPDKSGLPSDRFSAERTGGSVSTLTIQRTQQEDSAVYLCASSLRAGVSTDTQYFGPGTRLTVL.

Comment on this clonotype: One end of the junction varies from germline; a read error may be responsible. DNA of the CDR3: TGTGCCAGGAGCTCACCAACCCGACAGCACAATGAGCAGTTCTTC. Its translation: CARSSPTRQHNEQFF. The genes are TRBV7-9 and TRBJ2-1, with D perhaps matching TRBD1 (5 bases). The V gene's germline CDR1 is SEHNR and CDR2 FQNEAQ (reference sequence). This CDR3 region has 15 residues.

This clonotype was observed a handful of times. The germline gene is not matched at one end of the junction; a read error may be the cause. The V gene is TRBV5-5, the J gene TRBJ1-2; maybe TRBD1 (5 bases). CDR1 is SGHKS, CDR2 YYEKEE, per germline (reference sequence). The CDR3 contains 14 residues. CDR3 sequence: CASSFEGTNYGYTF. CDR3 nucleotide sequence: TGTGCCAGCAGCTTTGAAGGGACTAATTATGGCTACACCTTC.

This clonotype has a handful of counts. CDR3 nucleotide sequence: TGTGCCAGCAGTTACTTTGGAGTAGCGGGGCAAGCCGAGCAGTACTTC. It yields the protein CASSYFGVAGQAEQYF. The chain recombines TRBV6-5 with TRBJ2-7; 8 nucleotides align to TRBD2. The CDR3 consists of 16 residues. Per the germline V gene, CDR1 is MNHEY and CDR2 is SVGAGI. V was clipped by 1 base and J by 6 bases; unmatched bases: 11.

This clonotype came up a few times. The V call is TRBV12-3 or TRBV12-4, the J call TRBJ1-6, with 10 bases matching TRBD1. CDR3 size: 16 residues. Trimming at V came to 0 bases and at J to 9 bases, leaving 5 bases not matched to a gene. DNA for the CDR3: TGTGCCAGCAGTTTAGCGGCCGGGACAGGGGTTTCACCCCTCCACTTT. This codes for CASSLAAGTGVSPLHF.

This chain uses TRBV29-1 with TRBJ1-1; D possibly corresponds to TRBD1 (5 bases). Germline V gene data show CDR1 as SQVTM and CDR2 as ANQGSEA. The V end was cut by 5 bases, the J end by 1 base, with 23 bases between. The CDR3 covers 17 residues. The CDR3 is CSVNEDSAGITNTEAFF. CDR3 in DNA: TGCAGCGTTAACGAGGACTCGGCAGGGATCACGAACACTGAAGCTTTCTTT.

A few counts support this clonotype. CDR3: CSASYPRGPLSYNEQFF. For the CDR3, the DNA is TGCAGTGCTAGCTACCCCAGGGGGCCCCTCTCCTACAATGAGCAGTTCTTC. The chain uses TRBV20-1 and TRBJ2-1; TRBD1 matches 8 bases. After removal of 3 bases from V and 0 bases from J, the junction contained 10 bases not matched to a gene. CDR1 and CDR2 (germline): DFQATT, SNEGSKA (reference sequence). The CDR3 loop spans 17 amino acids.

V usage is TRBV24-1 and J usage is TRBJ2-3; either TRBD1 or TRBD2 may supply D (6 bases each). Germline loops: CDR1 KGHDR, CDR2 SFDVKD. The germline V and J ends were trimmed by 5 bases and 4 bases, with 9 bases remaining between them. The CDR3 spans 13 residues. The CDR3 protein is CATSAGGADTQYF. In nucleotides, the CDR3 is TGTGCCACCAGTGCCGGGGGCGCAGATACGCAGTATTTT.